Following are 3 T cell receptor beta chains from one sample sequenced in a study of blood T cell repertoires in COVID-19. Method: immunoSEQ multiplex PCR; TCRdb's copy keeps in-frame clones and lacks some. The sample carries about 220,000 clones, 82% recorded once. Sequenced sample: peripheral blood. The receptor set was obtained from a woman aged 70-85 years with COVID-19, enrolled during active disease.

V gene TRBV11-2 combines with J gene TRBJ2-1; D remains ambiguous. Per germline, CDR1 SGHAT and CDR2 FQNNGV. Trimming removed 1 base from V and 2 bases from J, with 9 bases in between. The CDR3 is made up of 15 amino acids. CDR3 region: CASSLAASPYNEQFF. The CDR3 DNA reads as TGTGCCAGCAGCTTAGCAGCGAGTCCCTACAATGAGCAGTTCTTC.

Of note for this clone: The same CDR3 also results from other DNA sequences found in this sample. The genes are TRBV29-1 and TRBJ2-7; 11 bases line up with TRBD2. The CDR3 has 13 amino acids. The germline V gene has CDR1 SQVTM and CDR2 ANQGSEA. After removal of 6 bases from V and 7 bases from J, the junction contained 8 bases not matched to a gene. The CDR3 spells CSVAGTSGIEQYF. The CDR3 nucleotides are TGCAGCGTCGCCGGGACTAGCGGTATAGAGCAGTACTTC.

This CDR3 reads CASSLEMGNYGYTF. The CDR3 nucleotides read TGCGCCAGCAGCTTGGAGATGGGCAACTATGGCTACACCTTC. The chain joins TRBV5-1 to TRBJ1-2; D not resolved. V lost 0 bases, J lost 2 bases, and 8 bases lay in between. Germline V CDR1 and CDR2: SGHRS, YFSETQ. This CDR3 spans 14 amino acids.